This TCR beta chain derives from a study of monozygotic twins with inflammatory bowel disease. Study results and caveats: Telling apart the different T cell subtypes was not possible. Versus healthy twins, IBD patients showed fewer clonotypes shared with others, especially with disease activity.

Note on this clonotype: The antigen remains unidentified.

There were roughly 3,200 ng of total RNA used for each TCR library. Each UMI, carrying a 6-nucleotide sample barcode, came from template switching. TCRdb reprocessed the 5' RACE reads and keeps a single row for each CDR3 protein, giving no DNA. The specimen's table records roughly 320,000 distinct CDR3 sequences. Sequenced sample: blood. The TCR comes from a human donor with ulcerative colitis or Crohn's disease, or a healthy co-twin of an affected twin (not recorded which).

CDR3: CSAREGTGSSPLHF. The V gene is TRBV20-1, the J gene TRBJ1-6; TCRdb indicates TRBD1, and absent DNA this call remains unverified. Germline loops: CDR1 DFQATT, CDR2 SNEGSKA (reference sequence). CDR3 length: 14 residues.